One sample yielded the 2 T cell receptor beta chains listed below, sequenced in a study of cytomegalovirus exposure and HLA in healthy donors (dated by TCRdb to 2015 to 2018). Library method: the immunoSEQ multiplex PCR assay. The multiplex PCR relied on a mix of 60 forward primers for TCR Vbeta segments and 13 reverse primers for TCR Jbeta segments. The table was pulled from immuneACCESS by TCRdb, which kept in-frame rearrangements only. Such tables lose some clones; where checked, under half of the loss comes from unresolved V genes, and the rest has no known cause. This sample has roughly 200,000 clones in its table, and roughly 85% of those were observed once. Of the sample, about 2.2% falls within the top ten clones. The specimen was PBMCs. The source is a woman aged 50 to 65 in good health and CMV-seronegative.

This rearrangement joins TRBV6-6 to TRBJ1-2, with D perhaps matching TRBD1 (5 bases). This CDR3 spans 14 amino acids. Trimming took off 6 bases at V and 2 bases at J, with 13 bases between the two ends. Germline V gene lookup returns CDR1 MNHNY and CDR2 SVGAGI (reference sequence). CDR3 nucleotides: TGTGCCAGCAGGATTGACAGTCCCAACTATGGCTACACCTTC. Encoded protein: CASRIDSPNYGYTF.

This chain joins TRBV6-5 and TRBJ2-4; 7 bases fit TRBD2. CDR1 is MNHEY and CDR2 is SVGAGI in the germline V gene. V was clipped by 0 bases and J by 6 bases; unmatched bases: 2. This CDR3 region has 14 residues. The CDR3 protein is CASSYSGGTNIQYF. Written as DNA, the CDR3 is TGTGCCAGCAGTTACTCGGGGGGGACAAACATTCAGTACTTC.